This T cell receptor (beta chain) was identified during a study of vaccination effects on CD4 cells after COVID-19. Produced via immunoSEQ multiplex PCR; TCRdb's table is partial and in-frame only. The table records 30,000 to 45,000 clones, roughly 69% of them present only once. Remarks on this clone: The antigen remains undetermined.

The CDR3 consists of 13 residues. Germline V gene lookup returns CDR1 SGHAT and CDR2 FQNNGV. V lost 2 bases to trimming and J lost 3 bases, with 8 bases between them. Sequencing followed a ViraFEST assay step that expanded antigen-specific CD4+ T cells with viral peptide pools. Between days 9 and 10 of culture, CD4+ T cells were separated out. The person acquired a PCR-confirmed SARS-CoV-2 infection between March and December 2020. Sequences were derived from CD4+ T cells from PBMCs cultured with HCoV-NL63 spike peptides, sampled before COVID-19 vaccination. The source of this sequence is a human donor who had a prior SARS-CoV-2 infection. The rearrangement joins TRBV11-2 to TRBJ2-7; D remains ambiguous. The CDR3 sequence is CASSLTSYYEQYF. In DNA, the CDR3 is TGTGCCAGCAGCTTAACCTCGTACTACGAGCAGTACTTC.